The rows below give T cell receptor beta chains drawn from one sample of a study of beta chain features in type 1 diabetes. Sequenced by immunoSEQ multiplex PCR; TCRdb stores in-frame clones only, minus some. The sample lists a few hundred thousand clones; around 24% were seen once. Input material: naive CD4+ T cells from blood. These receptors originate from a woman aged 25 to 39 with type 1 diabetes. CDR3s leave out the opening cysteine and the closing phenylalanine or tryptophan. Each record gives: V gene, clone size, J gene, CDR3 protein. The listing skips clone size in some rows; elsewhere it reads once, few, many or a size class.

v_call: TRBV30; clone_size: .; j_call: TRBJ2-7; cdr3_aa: AWRSAGHEQY
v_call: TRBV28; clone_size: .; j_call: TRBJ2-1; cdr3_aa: ASSRRPGLGDHNEQF
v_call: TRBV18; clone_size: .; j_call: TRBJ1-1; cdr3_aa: ASSLLIGGSTEAF
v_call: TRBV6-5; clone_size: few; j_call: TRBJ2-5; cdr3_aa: ATHGGGGSFETQY
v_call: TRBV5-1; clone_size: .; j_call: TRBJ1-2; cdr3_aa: ASGRTGNYGYT
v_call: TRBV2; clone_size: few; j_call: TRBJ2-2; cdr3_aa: ASSPQGANTGELF
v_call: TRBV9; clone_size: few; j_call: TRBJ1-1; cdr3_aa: ASSVGARGSSTEAF
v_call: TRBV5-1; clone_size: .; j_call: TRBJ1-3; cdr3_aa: ASSFGRVGDTIY
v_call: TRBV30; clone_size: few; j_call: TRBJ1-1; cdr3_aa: AWGREAF
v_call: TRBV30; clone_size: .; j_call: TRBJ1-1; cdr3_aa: AWSIQENTEAF
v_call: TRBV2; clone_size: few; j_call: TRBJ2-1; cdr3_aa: ASSRTDVSYNEQF
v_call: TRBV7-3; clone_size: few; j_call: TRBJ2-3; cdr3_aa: ASSDGTGTDTQY
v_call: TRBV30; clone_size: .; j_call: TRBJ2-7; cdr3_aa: AWSVSQFYEQY
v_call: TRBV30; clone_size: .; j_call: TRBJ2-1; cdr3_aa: AWILAGGPYNEQF
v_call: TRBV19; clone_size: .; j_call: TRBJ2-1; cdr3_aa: ASSISAGPYNEQF
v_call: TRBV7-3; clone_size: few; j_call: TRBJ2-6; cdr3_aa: ASSLQASGANVLT
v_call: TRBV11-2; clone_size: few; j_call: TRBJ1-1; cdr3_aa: ASSPRTGNTEAF
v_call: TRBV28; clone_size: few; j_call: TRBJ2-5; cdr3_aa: ASSLRGPHRETQY
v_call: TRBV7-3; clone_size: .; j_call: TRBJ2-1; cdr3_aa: ASSFGREVGNEQF
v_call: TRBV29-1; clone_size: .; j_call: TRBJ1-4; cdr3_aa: SVVGAEKNEKLF
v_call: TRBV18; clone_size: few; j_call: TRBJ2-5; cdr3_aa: ASSPQGLAGGFGETQY
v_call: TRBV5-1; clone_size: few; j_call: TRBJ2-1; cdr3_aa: ASSFVGQTYNEQF
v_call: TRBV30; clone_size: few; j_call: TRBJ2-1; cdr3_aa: AWSPGLAGGLEF
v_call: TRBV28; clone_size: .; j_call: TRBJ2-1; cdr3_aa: ASSLAVYNEQF
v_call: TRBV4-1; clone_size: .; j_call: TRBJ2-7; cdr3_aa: ASSQDYGPYEQY
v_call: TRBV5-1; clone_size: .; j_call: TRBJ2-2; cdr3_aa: ASRPGRRNTGELF
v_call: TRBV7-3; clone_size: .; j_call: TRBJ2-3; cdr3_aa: ASSLTSTSGRSKDTQY
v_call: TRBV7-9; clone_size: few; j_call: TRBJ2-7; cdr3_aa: ASSLYSSYEQY
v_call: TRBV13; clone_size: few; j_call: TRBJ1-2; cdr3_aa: ASTHEGQIYGYT
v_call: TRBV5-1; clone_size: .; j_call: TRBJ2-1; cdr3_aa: ASSLDPGNEQF
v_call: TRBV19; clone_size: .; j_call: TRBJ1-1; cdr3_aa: ASRLSRGMAEAF
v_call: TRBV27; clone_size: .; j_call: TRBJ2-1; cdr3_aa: ASTRQGAYNEQF
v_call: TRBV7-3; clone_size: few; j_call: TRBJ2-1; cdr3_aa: ASSSRTSGRDNEQF
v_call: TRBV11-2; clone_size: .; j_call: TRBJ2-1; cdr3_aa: ASSQVSVLEQF